This T cell receptor beta chain is drawn from a study of blood T cell repertoires in COVID-19. Study as a whole: T cells, B-cell-depleted T cells, or PBMCs provided the cDNA or gDNA that served as material.

CDR1 is SGHTA and CDR2 is FQGNSA in the germline V gene. Trimming left V 5 bases short and J 4 bases short, with 11 bases between. The CDR3 has 14 residues. The table came from immunoSEQ multiplex PCR; TCRdb's copy has only in-frame clones and leaves some out. The sample has some 200,000 clones; about 75% are singletons. The TCR originated in a woman in her 70s with acute or convalescent COVID-19. The V call is TRBV7-2, the J call TRBJ2-2; D not certain. Sequencing input: peripheral blood. DNA of the CDR3: TGTGCCAGCAGCCCCCTAGTTGGCACCGGGGAGCTGTTTTTT. Translated: CASSPLVGTGELFF.